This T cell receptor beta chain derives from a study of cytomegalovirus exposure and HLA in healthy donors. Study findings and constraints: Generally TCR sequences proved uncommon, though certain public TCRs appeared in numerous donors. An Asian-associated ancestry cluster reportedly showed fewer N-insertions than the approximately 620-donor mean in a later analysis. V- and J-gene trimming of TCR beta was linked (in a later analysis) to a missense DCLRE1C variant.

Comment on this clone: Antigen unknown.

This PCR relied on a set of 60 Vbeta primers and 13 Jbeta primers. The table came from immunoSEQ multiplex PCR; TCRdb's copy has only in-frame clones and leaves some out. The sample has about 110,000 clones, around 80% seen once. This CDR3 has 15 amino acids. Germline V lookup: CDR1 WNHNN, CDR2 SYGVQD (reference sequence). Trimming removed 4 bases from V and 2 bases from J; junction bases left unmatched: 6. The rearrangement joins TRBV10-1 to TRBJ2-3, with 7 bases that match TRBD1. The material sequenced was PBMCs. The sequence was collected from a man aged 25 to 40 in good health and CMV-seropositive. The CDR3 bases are TGCGCCAGCAGTGCGACAGGGCCATTCACAGATACGCAGTATTTT. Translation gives CASSATGPFTDTQYF.